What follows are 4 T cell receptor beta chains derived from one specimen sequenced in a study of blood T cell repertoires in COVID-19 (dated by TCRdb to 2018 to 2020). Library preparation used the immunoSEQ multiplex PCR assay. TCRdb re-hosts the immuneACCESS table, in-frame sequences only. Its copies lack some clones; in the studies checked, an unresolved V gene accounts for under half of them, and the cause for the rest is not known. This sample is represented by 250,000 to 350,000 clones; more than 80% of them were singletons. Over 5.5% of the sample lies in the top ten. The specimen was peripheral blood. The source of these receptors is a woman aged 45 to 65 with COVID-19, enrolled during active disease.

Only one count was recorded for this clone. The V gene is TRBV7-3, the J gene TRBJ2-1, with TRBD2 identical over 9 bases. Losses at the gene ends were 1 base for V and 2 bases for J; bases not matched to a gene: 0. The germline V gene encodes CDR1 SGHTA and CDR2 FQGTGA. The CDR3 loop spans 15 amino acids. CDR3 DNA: TGTGCCAGCAGCTTAAGCGGGAGGGCCTACAATGAGCAGTTCTTC. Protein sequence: CASSLSGRAYNEQFF.

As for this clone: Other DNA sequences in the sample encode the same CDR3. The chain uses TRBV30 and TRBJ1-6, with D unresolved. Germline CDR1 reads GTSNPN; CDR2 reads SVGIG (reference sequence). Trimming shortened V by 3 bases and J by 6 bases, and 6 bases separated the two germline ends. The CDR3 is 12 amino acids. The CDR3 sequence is CAWSPGNSPLHF. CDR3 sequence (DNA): TGTGCCTGGAGCCCGGGTAATTCACCCCTCCACTTT. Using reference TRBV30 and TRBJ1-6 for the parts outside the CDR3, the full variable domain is SQTIHQWPATLVQPVGSPLSLECTVEGTSNPNLYWYRQAAGRGLQLLFYSVGIGQISSEVPQNLSASRPQDRQFILSSKKLLLSDSGFYLCAWSPGNSPLHFGNGTRLTVT.

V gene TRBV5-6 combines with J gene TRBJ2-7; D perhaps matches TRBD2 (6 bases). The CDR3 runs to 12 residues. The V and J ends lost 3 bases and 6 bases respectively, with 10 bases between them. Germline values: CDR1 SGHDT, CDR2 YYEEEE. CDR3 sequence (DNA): TGTGCCAGCAGCTCAAGACTAGGCGAGCAGTACTTC. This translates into CASSSRLGEQYF.

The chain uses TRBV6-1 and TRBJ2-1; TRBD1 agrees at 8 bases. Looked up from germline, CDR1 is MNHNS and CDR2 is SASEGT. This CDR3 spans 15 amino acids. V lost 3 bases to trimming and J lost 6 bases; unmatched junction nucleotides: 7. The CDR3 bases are TGTGCCAGCAGTGAGACAGGGGATCTGCGCAATGAGCAGTTCTTC. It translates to CASSETGDLRNEQFF.